Sequencing of this T cell receptor (beta chain) was carried out in a study of blood T cell repertoires in COVID-19. Study-level information: Sources were T cells, B-cell-depleted T cells, or PBMCs; the material itself was cDNA or gDNA.

This table comes from immunoSEQ multiplex PCR, and its TCRdb copy is limited to in-frame clones, with some not included. The sample lists about 350,000 clones, approximately 90% occurring once. Germline-derived CDR1 and CDR2 are LNHNV and YYDKDF (reference sequence). The CDR3 spans 13 residues. The J segment lost 6 bases and the V segment lost 8 bases, leaving 7 bases of the junction unmatched. Seattle cases were enrolled at active infection and followed longitudinally. The chain is built from TRBV15 and TRBJ2-7, with 10 bases identical to TRBD1. Sequenced sample: peripheral blood. This clonotype originated in a woman between 55 and 75 years old with COVID-19, enrolled during active disease. In DNA, the CDR3 is TGTGCCACCGCTCCGGGACAGGGGATCGAGCAGTACTTC. Its protein is CATAPGQGIEQYF.